The 26 T cell receptor beta chains given below trace back to one sample, sequenced in a study of OX40 agonist ivuxolimab in advanced cancers. Profiling relied on immunoSEQ multiplex PCR, and the TCRdb table lists in-frame clones only, not all of them. The sample includes 70,000 or so clones, approximately 80% of them seen just once. This material consisted of CD4+ or CD8+ T cells sorted from blood, taken in a trial of the OX40 agonist ivuxolimab. Receptors originate from an adult with an advanced solid tumor such as melanoma, head and neck, liver or kidney cancer.

This clone came up once. The rearrangement links TRBV28 to TRBJ1-5; tentative D call: TRBD1 (5 bases). V was clipped by 5 bases and J by 0 bases, with 11 bases between them. Germline values: CDR1 MDHEN, CDR2 SYDVKM. The CDR3 consists of 15 residues. CDR3 DNA: TGTGCCAGCAGTCCCCGGGGCAGTAGCAATCAGCCCCAGCATTTT. Translated: CASSPRGSSNQPQHF.

J is TRBJ2-7 and V is TRBV21-1; TRBD2, the table's D call, lacks a check against the DNA. TRBV21-1 is a pseudogene. The CDR3 consists of 18 residues. CDR3 nucleotide sequence: TGTGCCAGCAGCTGCCCGGGGACTAGCGGGAGCCCCTCCTACGAGCAGTACTTC. Translation: CASSCPGTSGSPSYEQYF.

The V and J genes are TRBV18 and TRBJ2-4; maybe TRBD1 (6 bases). CDR3 length equals 15 residues. Germline lookup yields CDR1 KGHSH and CDR2 LQKENI. V was pared by 4 bases and J by 4 bases, with 14 bases between. The CDR3 here is CASSLVGTKKNIQYF. As DNA, the CDR3 is TGTGCCAGCTCACTGGTGGGGACAAAAAAAAACATTCAGTACTTC.

The chain couples TRBV9 to TRBJ2-5, with TRBD2 matching 7 bases. This CDR3 region has 15 residues. Trimming cost V 0 bases and J 2 bases; bases outside gene matches: 4. The germline V gene encodes CDR1 SGDLS and CDR2 YYNGEE. CDR3 nucleotide sequence: TGTGCCAGCAGCGTAGTTCCAGCGGGGCAAGAGACCCAGTACTTC. Translating it yields CASSVVPAGQETQYF.

There are a few counts of this clone. The rearrangement uses TRBV19 and TRBJ1-1, with D maybe TRBD1 (5 bases). Germline CDR1 and CDR2: LNHDA and SQIVND (reference sequence). V lost 8 bases and J 6 bases, leaving 16 bases between the germline ends. The CDR3 is made up of 13 amino acids. For the CDR3, the DNA is TGTGCCAGTGCCCCCCAGGGTTTTGCTGAAGCTTTCTTT. Encoded protein: CASAPQGFAEAFF.

The V and J genes are TRBV5-1 and TRBJ2-7; 7 bases map to TRBD1. The germline gives CDR1 SGHRS, CDR2 YFSETQ. The V gene end was trimmed by 1 base and the J gene end by 7 bases; junction bases not matched to a gene: 8. The CDR3 runs to 14 residues. CDR3: CASSLSGGIEEQYF. The DNA for the CDR3 is TGCGCCAGCAGCTTGTCAGGGGGAATCGAAGAGCAGTACTTC.

This chain connects TRBV27 to TRBJ2-3; 12 nucleotides match TRBD2. Trimming cost V 4 bases and J 4 bases; bases outside gene matches: 6. The CDR3 sequence is 16 residues long. Germline CDR1 MNHEY, CDR2 SMNVEV (reference sequence). CDR3 protein: CASSSPSGRGSDTQYF. CDR3 nucleotide sequence: TGTGCCAGCAGTTCGCCTAGCGGGAGGGGGTCAGATACGCAGTATTTT.

This clone turned up a few times. This chain joins TRBV19 and TRBJ1-1, with D perhaps TRBD1 (5 bases). Germline CDR1 reads LNHDA; CDR2 reads SQIVND (reference sequence). Trimming removed 7 bases from V and 2 bases from J, with 11 bases in between. The CDR3 has 13 amino acids. CDR3 in amino acids: CASTGTVNTEAFF. CDR3 in DNA: TGTGCCAGTACCGGGACGGTCAACACTGAAGCTTTCTTT.

V usage is TRBV7-8 and J usage is TRBJ2-1; D is unclear. Germline V gives CDR1 SGHVS, CDR2 FQNEAQ. V was pared by 1 base and J by 5 bases, with 9 bases between. The CDR3 sequence is 14 residues long. CDR3 residues: CASSLEGPHNEQFF. For the CDR3, the DNA is TGTGCCAGCAGCTTAGAAGGCCCCCACAATGAGCAGTTCTTC.

The gene calls are TRBV5-1 and TRBJ1-1; a weak D match, TRBD1 (5 bases). The CDR3 loop spans 14 amino acids. V was trimmed by 3 bases and J by 0 bases, leaving 9 bases between them. From germline, CDR1 is SGHRS and CDR2 YFSETQ. CDR3 protein: CASSSGQMNTEAFF. Written as DNA, the CDR3 is TGCGCCAGCAGCTCCGGACAAATGAACACTGAAGCTTTCTTT.

V is TRBV11-1 and J is TRBJ1-4; D is unclear. Trimming shortened V by 5 bases and J by 8 bases, and 12 bases separated the two germline ends. In germline, CDR1 is SGHAT, CDR2 FQDESV (reference sequence). The CDR3 is 13 amino acids. The CDR3 nucleotides read TGTGCCAGCAGCCCGGACCGGGAGGAAAAACTGTTTTTT. Amino acids: CASSPDREEKLFF.

The V gene is TRBV7-2, the J gene TRBJ2-7; D unresolved. Germline V CDR1 and CDR2: SGHTA, FQGNSA. The CDR3 is 14 amino acids. The V end was cut by 4 bases, the J end by 3 bases, with 13 bases between. The CDR3 coding sequence is TGTGCCAGCAGCTCCCTCTGGGGTTTCTACGAGCAGTACTTC. Its translation is CASSSLWGFYEQYF. Full variable domain (outside the CDR3, taken from reference TRBV7-2 and TRBJ2-7): GAGVSQSPSNKVTEKGKDVELRCDPISGHTALYWYRQSLGQGLEFLIYFQGNSAPDKSGLPSDRFSAERTGGSVSTLTIQRTQQEDSAVYLCASSSLWGFYEQYFGPGTRLTVT.

J is TRBJ2-5 and V is TRBV19; D perhaps matches TRBD2 (7 bases). With 6 bases removed from V and 4 bases from J, the gap between germline ends came to 15 bases. The CDR3 covers 14 residues. Germline-derived CDR1 and CDR2 are LNHDA and SQIVND (reference sequence). The CDR3 DNA reads as TGTGCCAGTAGACCAAGGGGGGGCAGAGAGACCCAGTACTTC. It translates to CASRPRGGRETQYF.

The chain has TRBV30 and TRBJ2-2; D not certain. This CDR3 has 14 residues. Germline CDR1 and CDR2: GTSNPN and SVGIG (reference sequence). V was shortened by 1 base and J by 3 bases, with 9 bases between the two germline ends. CDR3 nucleotide sequence: TGTGCCTGGAGTGGGCTCACTGACACCGGGGAGCTGTTTTTT. This gives the protein CAWSGLTDTGELFF.

This chain connects TRBV19 to TRBJ2-6, with TRBD1 identical over 9 bases. The V segment lost 3 bases and the J segment 2 bases; nucleotides outside the gene matches: 14. This CDR3 spans 20 amino acids. The germline V gene encodes CDR1 LNHDA and CDR2 SQIVND (reference sequence). DNA for the CDR3: TGTGCCAGTAGTATTGACCGTTGGGGACAGGGTGAGGCTGGGGCCAACGTCCTGACTTTC. It codes for CASSIDRWGQGEAGANVLTF.

In nucleotides, the CDR3 is TGTGCCAGCAGCCGGGGCGAGGGGGCTAACTATGGCTACACCTTC. Its translation: CASSRGEGANYGYTF. V is TRBV7-3 and J is TRBJ1-2, with D tentatively TRBD1 (6 bases). The CDR3 extends over 15 amino acids. CDR1 and CDR2 (germline): SGHTA, FQGTGA. V was pared by 5 bases and J by 0 bases, with 13 bases between.

This clone was observed a single time. An end of the junction does not agree with germline; a read error may underlie this. The chain combines TRBV6-1 with TRBJ2-5, with 14 bases identical to TRBD2. There are 15 residues in the CDR3. Germline assignment: CDR1 MNHNS and CDR2 SASEGT. CDR3 nucleotides: TGTGCCAGCAGAGCTGGGACTAGCGGGAGCTGGGGTTCGGACTTC. This gives the protein CASRAGTSGSWGSDF.

The rearrangement links TRBV7-9 to TRBJ2-5; possibly TRBD2 for D (6 bases). Trimming took off 8 bases at V and 4 bases at J, with 14 bases between the two ends. Looked up from germline, CDR1 is SEHNR and CDR2 is FQNEAQ (reference sequence). The CDR3 runs to 13 residues. For the CDR3, the DNA is TGTGCCAGCTGCGGGGCAGTGAGAGAGACCCAGTACTTC. Translating gives CASCGAVRETQYF.

The V and J genes are TRBV7-9 and TRBJ2-1; 11 positions match TRBD1. Germline V gene lookup returns CDR1 SEHNR and CDR2 FQNEAQ (reference sequence). The CDR3 is 14 residues long. The junction had 10 bases not matched to a gene; V was cut back by 3 bases and J by 15 bases. CDR3 nucleotide sequence: TGTGCCAGCAGCTTGGGACAGGGGGGCGATGGTTCGTTCTTC. Amino acids: CASSLGQGGDGSFF.

This chain joins TRBV19 and TRBJ1-5, with D uncertain. The CDR3 totals 14 residues. Germline V gene sequence: CDR1 LNHDA, CDR2 SQIVND (reference sequence). V was clipped by 1 base and J by 2 bases, with 6 bases between them. This CDR3 is CASSIVRGNQPQHF. The CDR3 DNA is TGTGCCAGTAGTATAGTTCGGGGCAATCAGCCCCAGCATTTT.

V is TRBV5-1 and J is TRBJ1-4; D call uncertain. This CDR3 is built from 17 residues. V was cut by 0 bases and J by 0 bases, with 12 bases left in between. Germline CDR1 is SGHRS and CDR2 is YFSETQ. The CDR3 nucleotides read TGCGCCAGCAGCTTGGGCCAGAGCCCCGCAACTAATGAAAAACTGTTTTTT. It translates to CASSLGQSPATNEKLFF.

The V call is TRBV15, the J call TRBJ1-2; D unresolved. The germline V gene encodes CDR1 LNHNV and CDR2 YYDKDF (reference sequence). CDR3 length: 12 amino acids. V was trimmed by 3 bases and J by 8 bases, leaving 10 bases between them. In DNA form, the CDR3 reads TGTGCCACCAGCAGCTGGGGTCGGGGCTACACCTTC. Translating gives CATSSWGRGYTF.

V and J are TRBV7-2 and TRBJ2-3, with TRBD2 matching over 7 bases. This CDR3 is 18 amino acids long. Per germline, CDR1 SGHTA and CDR2 FQGNSA. The J segment lost 1 base and the V segment lost 2 bases, leaving 12 bases of the junction unmatched. The CDR3 reads CASSLTTGGRAGTDTQYF. DNA of the CDR3: TGTGCCAGCAGCTTAACCACGGGAGGCCGCGCTGGCACAGATACGCAGTATTTT.

This clone appeared a single time. The rearrangement links TRBV28 to TRBJ1-1; TRBD1 might be the D (6 bases). CDR1 is MDHEN, CDR2 SYDVKM, per germline. With 6 bases removed from V and 4 bases from J, the gap between germline ends came to 18 bases. The CDR3 contains 15 residues. CDR3 residues: CASRSPTGASTEAFF. The DNA for the CDR3 is TGTGCCAGCAGGTCACCGACAGGTGCGAGCACTGAAGCTTTCTTT.

This rearrangement joins TRBV11-1 to TRBJ2-7; 7 bases agree with TRBD2. This CDR3 region has 15 residues. The trim removed 6 bases at V and 4 bases at J, leaving 12 bases unmatched. From germline, CDR1 is SGHAT and CDR2 FQDESV (reference sequence). The chain's CDR3 is CASRAVGGGGYEQYF. The CDR3 bases are TGTGCCAGCAGGGCAGTTGGCGGGGGAGGATACGAGCAGTACTTC. Drawing the rest from reference TRBV11-1 and TRBJ2-7, the complete variable domain is EAEVAQSPRYKITEKSQAVAFWCDPISGHATLYWYRQILGQGPELLVQFQDESVVDDSQLPKDRFSAERLKGVDSTLKIQPAELGDSAMYLCASRAVGGGGYEQYFGPGTRLTVT.

V is TRBV28 and J is TRBJ2-7; D remains ambiguous. V lost 8 bases, J lost 4 bases, and 15 bases lay in between. This CDR3 contains 13 residues. Germline V lookup: CDR1 MDHEN, CDR2 SYDVKM. In DNA, the CDR3 is TGTGCCAGCGCCTTATCGGGTACTTACGAGCAGTACTTC. This encodes CASALSGTYEQYF.